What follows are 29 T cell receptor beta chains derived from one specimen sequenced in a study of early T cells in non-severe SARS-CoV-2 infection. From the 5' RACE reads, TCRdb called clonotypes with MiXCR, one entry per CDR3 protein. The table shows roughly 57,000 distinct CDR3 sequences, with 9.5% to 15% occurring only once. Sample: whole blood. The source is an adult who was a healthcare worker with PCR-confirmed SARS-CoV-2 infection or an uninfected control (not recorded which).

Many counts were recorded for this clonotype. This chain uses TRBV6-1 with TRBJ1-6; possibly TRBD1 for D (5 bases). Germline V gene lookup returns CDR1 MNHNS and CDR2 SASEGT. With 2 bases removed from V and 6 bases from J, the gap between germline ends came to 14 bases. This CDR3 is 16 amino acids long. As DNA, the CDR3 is TGTGCCAGCAGTGAATTGGACGGGACGGTTAATTCACCCCTCCACTTT. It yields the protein CASSELDGTVNSPLHF.

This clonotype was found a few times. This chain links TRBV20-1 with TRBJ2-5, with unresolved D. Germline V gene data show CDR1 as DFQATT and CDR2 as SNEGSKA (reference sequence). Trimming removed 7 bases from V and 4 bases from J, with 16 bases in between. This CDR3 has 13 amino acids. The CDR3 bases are TGCAGTGGGGGTATAGGCGATTCAGAGACCCAGTACTTC. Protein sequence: CSGGIGDSETQYF.

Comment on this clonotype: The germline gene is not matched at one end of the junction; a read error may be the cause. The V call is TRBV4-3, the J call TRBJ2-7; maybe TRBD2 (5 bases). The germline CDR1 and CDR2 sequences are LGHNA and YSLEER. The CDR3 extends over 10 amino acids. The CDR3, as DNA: TGCGCCAGCAGCCTCTGGGAGCGGTACTTC. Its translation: CASSLWERYF.

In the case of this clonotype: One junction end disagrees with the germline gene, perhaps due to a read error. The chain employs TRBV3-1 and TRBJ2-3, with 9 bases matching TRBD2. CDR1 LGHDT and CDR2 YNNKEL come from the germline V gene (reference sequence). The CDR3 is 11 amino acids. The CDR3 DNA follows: TGTGCCAGCAGCTCCGGGACTAGCAAGAATTTT. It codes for CASSSGTSKNF.

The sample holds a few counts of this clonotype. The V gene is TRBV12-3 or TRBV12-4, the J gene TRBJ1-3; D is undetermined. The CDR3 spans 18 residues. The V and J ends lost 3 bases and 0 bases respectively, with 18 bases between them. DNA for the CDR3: TGTGCCAGCAGTTTTGGAATGAGGAATTCCCCCTCTGGAAACACCATATATTTT. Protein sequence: CASSFGMRNSPSGNTIYF.

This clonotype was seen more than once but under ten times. The CDR3 loop reads CASSQVLGVDQPQHF. CDR3 nucleotide sequence: TGCGCCAGCAGCCAAGTACTGGGGGTGGATCAGCCCCAGCATTTT. The chain employs TRBV4-3 and TRBJ1-5; TRBD1 might be the D (5 bases). CDR1 and CDR2 (germline): LGHNA, YSLEER. The CDR3 runs to 15 residues. The V and J ends lost 1 base and 5 bases respectively, with 12 bases between them.

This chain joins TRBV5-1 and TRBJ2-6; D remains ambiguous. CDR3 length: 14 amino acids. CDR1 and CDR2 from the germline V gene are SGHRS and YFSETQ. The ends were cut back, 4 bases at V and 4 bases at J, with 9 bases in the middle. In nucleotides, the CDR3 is TGCGCCAGCAGCAATGGGCCCGGGGCCAACGTCCTGACTTTC. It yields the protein CASSNGPGANVLTF.

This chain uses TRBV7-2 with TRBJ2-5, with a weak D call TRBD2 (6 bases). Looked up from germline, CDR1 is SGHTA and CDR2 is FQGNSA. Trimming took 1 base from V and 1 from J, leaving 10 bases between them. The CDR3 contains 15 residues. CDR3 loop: CASSLDGGFQETQYF. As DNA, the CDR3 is TGTGCCAGCAGCTTAGATGGGGGGTTCCAAGAGACCCAGTACTTC.

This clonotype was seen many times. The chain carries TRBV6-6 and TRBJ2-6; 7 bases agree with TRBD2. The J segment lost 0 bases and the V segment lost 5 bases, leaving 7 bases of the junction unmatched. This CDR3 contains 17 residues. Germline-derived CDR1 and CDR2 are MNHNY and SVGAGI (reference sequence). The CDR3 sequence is CASSDWGGDSGANVLTF. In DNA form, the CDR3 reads TGTGCCAGCAGTGACTGGGGAGGGGACTCTGGGGCCAACGTCCTGACTTTC.

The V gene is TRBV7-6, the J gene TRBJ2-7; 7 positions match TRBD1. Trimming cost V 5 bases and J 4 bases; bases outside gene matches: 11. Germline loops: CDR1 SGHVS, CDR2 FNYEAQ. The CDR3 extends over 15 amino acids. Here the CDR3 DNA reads TGTGCCAGCAGCACCCGACAGGGTGTGGGGTACGAGCAGTACTTC. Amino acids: CASSTRQGVGYEQYF. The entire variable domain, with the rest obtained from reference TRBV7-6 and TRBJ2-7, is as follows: GAGVSQSPRYKVTKRGQDVALRCDPISGHVSLYWYRQALGQGPEFLTYFNYEAQQDKSGLPNDRFSAERPEGSISTLTIQRTEQRDSAMYRCASSTRQGVGYEQYFGPGTRLTVT.

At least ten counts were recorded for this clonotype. The CDR3 loop reads CASSQWLEKRKQFF. CDR3 nucleotides: TGTGCCAGCAGCCAATGGCTTGAGAAGAGGAAGCAGTTCTTC. This chain joins TRBV3-1 and TRBJ2-1; D not resolved. This CDR3 has 14 residues. Trimming pared 2 bases from V and 11 bases from J, leaving 16 bases between. Per the germline V gene, CDR1 is LGHDT and CDR2 is YNNKEL (reference sequence).

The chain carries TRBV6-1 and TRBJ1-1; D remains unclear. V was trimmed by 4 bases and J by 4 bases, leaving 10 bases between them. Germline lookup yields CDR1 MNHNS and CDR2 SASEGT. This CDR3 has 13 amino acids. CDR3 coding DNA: TGTGCCAGCAGTGGCGGCAGACTCACTGAAGCTTTCTTT. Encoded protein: CASSGGRLTEAFF.

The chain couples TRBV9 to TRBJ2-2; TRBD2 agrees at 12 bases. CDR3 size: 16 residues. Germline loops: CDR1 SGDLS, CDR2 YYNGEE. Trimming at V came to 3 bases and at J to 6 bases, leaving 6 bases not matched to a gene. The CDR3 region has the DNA TGTGCCAGCAGCGCGCGGACTAGCGGGGTGGCCGGGGAGCTGTTTTTT. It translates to CASSARTSGVAGELFF.

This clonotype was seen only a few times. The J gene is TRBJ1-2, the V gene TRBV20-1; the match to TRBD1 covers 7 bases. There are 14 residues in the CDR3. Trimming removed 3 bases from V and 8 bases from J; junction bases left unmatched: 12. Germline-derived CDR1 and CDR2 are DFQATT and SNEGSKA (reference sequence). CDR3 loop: CSASLPDRAGGYTF. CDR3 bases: TGCAGTGCTAGTCTGCCCGACAGGGCTGGGGGCTACACCTTC.

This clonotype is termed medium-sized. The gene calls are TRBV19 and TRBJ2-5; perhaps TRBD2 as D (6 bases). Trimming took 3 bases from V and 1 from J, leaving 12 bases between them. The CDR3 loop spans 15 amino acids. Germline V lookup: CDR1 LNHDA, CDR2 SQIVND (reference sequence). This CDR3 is CASSMGQGGQETQYF. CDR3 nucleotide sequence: TGTGCCAGTAGTATGGGTCAGGGAGGCCAAGAGACCCAGTACTTC.

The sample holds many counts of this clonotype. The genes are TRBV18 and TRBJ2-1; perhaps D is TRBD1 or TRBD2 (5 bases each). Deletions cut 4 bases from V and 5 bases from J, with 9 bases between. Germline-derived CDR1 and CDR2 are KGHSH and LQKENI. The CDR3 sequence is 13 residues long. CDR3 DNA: TGTGCCAGCTCACAGGGGACCGACAATGAGCAGTTCTTC. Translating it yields CASSQGTDNEQFF.

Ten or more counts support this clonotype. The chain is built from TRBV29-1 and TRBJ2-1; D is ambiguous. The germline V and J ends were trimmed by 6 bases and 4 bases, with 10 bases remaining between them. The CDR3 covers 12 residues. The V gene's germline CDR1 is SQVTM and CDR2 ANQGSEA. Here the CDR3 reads CSVAVGYNEQFF. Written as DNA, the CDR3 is TGCAGCGTCGCCGTAGGGTACAATGAGCAGTTCTTC.

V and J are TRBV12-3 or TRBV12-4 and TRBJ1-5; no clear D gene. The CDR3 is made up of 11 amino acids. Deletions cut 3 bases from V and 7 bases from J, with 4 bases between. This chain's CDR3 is CASSLGQPQHF. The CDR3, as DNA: TGTGCCAGCAGTTTGGGACAGCCCCAGCATTTT.

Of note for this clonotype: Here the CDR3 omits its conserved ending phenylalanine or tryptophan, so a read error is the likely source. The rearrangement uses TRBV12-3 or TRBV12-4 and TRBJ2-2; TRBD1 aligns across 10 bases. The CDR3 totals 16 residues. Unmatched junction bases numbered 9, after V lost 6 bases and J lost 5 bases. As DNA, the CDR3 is TGTGCCAGCAGGTTTCCGGGACAGGGGCGGACCGGGGAGCTGTTTCTT. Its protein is CASRFPGQGRTGELFL.

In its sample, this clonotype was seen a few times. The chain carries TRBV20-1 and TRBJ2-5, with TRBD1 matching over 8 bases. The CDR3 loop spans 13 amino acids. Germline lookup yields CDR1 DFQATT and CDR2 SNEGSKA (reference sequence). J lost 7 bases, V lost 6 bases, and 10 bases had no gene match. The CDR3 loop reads CSARDRGGVTQYF. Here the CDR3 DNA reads TGCAGTGCCCGAGACAGGGGAGGTGTGACCCAGTACTTC.

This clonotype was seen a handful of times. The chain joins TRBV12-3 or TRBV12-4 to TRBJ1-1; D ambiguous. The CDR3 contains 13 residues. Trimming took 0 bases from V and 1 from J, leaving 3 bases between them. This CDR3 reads CASSLAENTEAFF. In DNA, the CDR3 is TGTGCCAGCAGTTTAGCAGAGAACACTGAAGCTTTCTTT.

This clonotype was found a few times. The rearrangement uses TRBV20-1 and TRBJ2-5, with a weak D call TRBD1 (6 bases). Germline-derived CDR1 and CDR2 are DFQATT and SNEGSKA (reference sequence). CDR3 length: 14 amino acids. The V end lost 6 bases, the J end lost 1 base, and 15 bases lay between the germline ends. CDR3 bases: TGCAGTGCCGGTGGGGGCGCCGTCCAAGAGACCCAGTACTTC. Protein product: CSAGGGAVQETQYF.

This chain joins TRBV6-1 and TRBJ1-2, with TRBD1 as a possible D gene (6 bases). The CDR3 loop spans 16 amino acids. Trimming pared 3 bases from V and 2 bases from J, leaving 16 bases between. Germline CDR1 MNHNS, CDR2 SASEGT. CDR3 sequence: CASSDSIQGPNYGYTF. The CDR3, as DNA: TGTGCCAGCAGTGACTCTATACAGGGACCAAACTATGGCTACACCTTC.

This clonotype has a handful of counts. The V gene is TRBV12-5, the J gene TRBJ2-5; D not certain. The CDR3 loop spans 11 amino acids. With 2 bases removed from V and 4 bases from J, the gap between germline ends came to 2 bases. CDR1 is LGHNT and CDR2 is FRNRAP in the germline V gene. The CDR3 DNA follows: TGTGCTAGTGGTTTGAGAGAGACCCAGTACTTC. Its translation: CASGLRETQYF.

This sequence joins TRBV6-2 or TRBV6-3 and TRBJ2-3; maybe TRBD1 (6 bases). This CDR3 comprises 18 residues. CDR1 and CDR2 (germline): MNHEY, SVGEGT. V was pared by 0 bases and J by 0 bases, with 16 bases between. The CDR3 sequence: CASSYSEQGWFSTDTQYF. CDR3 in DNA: TGTGCCAGCAGTTACTCAGAGCAGGGGTGGTTCAGCACAGATACGCAGTATTTT.

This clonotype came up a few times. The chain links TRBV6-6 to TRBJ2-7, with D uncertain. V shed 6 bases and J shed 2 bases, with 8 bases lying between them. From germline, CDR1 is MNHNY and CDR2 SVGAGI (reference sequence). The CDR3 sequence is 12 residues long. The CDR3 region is CASRLEPYEQYF. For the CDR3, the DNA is TGTGCCAGCAGGCTGGAACCCTACGAGCAGTACTTC.

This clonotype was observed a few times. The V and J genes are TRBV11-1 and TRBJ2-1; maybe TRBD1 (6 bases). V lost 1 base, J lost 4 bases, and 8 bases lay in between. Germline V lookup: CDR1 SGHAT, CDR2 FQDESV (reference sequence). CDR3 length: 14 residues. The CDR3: CASSLETGYNEQFF. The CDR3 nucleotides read TGTGCCAGCAGCTTAGAGACAGGTTACAATGAGCAGTTCTTC.

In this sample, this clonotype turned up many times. DNA for the CDR3: TGTGCCAGCAGTTATGGTCAGGGGGCCTTCCCTGAAGCTTTCTTT. Amino acid sequence: CASSYGQGAFPEAFF. The genes are TRBV6-2 or TRBV6-3 and TRBJ1-1, with 8 bases lining up with TRBD1. V lost 3 bases and J lost 6; bases outside the gene matches: 9. CDR3 length equals 15 residues. Germline loops: CDR1 MNHEY, CDR2 SVGEGT.

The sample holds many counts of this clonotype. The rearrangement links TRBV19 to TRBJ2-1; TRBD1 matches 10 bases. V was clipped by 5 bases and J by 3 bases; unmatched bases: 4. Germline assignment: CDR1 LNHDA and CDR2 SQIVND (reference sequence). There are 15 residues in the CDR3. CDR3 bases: TGTGCCAGTAGTGCCGGACAGGGGGTCTACAATGAGCAGTTCTTC. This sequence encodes CASSAGQGVYNEQFF.